Shown below are 30 T cell receptor beta chains from a single sample sequenced in a study of low-dose radiotherapy and immunotherapy resistance in tumors. Primers targeting TRAV and TRBV primed first-strand cDNA, covering alpha and beta chains. TCR amplification used about 18 PCR cycles, a constant-region primer and a V-primer adapter. TCRdb re-derived calls from the reads in MiXCR, one entry per CDR3 protein. This table holds 95,000 to 100,000 distinct CDR3 sequences, roughly 20% found once. Time point described: after trial treatment. The treatment was: LDRT plus nivolumab, ipilimumab, low-dose cyclophosphamide and aspirin (RACIN trial). The material was PBMCs, obtained after low-dose radiotherapy plus immunotherapy. The receptors come from a male donor with prostate cancer.

Ten or more counts support this clonotype. The genes are TRBV3-1 and TRBJ2-5; D unresolved. The CDR3 is 13 residues long. Deletions cut 4 bases from V and 5 bases from J, with 11 bases between. Germline V gene sequence: CDR1 LGHDT, CDR2 YNNKEL (reference sequence). The CDR3 coding sequence is TGTGCCAGCAGCCCACTAAACCTGGAGACCCAGTACTTC. This sequence encodes CASSPLNLETQYF.

This clonotype was seen many times. This chain joins TRBV5-1 and TRBJ1-2; 8 bases align to TRBD1. V dropped 5 bases and J dropped 8; count of bases not matched to a gene: 11. The CDR3 contains 14 residues. Germline CDR1 is SGHRS and CDR2 is YFSETQ. Written as DNA, the CDR3 is TGCGCCAGCAGTTTTGGACAGGGTGAAAGGGGCTACACCTTC. As protein: CASSFGQGERGYTF.

In its sample, this clonotype was seen many times. The chain is built from TRBV7-9 and TRBJ2-5; D gene uncertain. Trimming left V 7 bases short and J 2 bases short, with 14 bases between. Germline V CDR1 and CDR2: SEHNR, FQNEAQ (reference sequence). The CDR3 consists of 14 residues. CDR3 in amino acids: CASNPPWGQETQYF. Written as DNA, the CDR3 is TGTGCCAGCAATCCGCCTTGGGGTCAAGAGACCCAGTACTTC.

This clonotype was detected many times. The chain carries TRBV7-9 and TRBJ1-5; D remains ambiguous. CDR1 and CDR2 (germline): SEHNR, FQNEAQ (reference sequence). The CDR3 sequence is 13 residues long. V was pared by 4 bases and J by 2 bases, with 6 bases between. CDR3 sequence reads: CASSSDGNQPQHF. CDR3 DNA sequence: TGTGCCAGCAGCTCAGACGGCAATCAGCCCCAGCATTTT.

This clonotype has just a few counts. This chain joins TRBV3-1 and TRBJ1-4; D is perhaps TRBD1 (5 bases). The CDR3 is made up of 14 amino acids. Deletions cut 3 bases from V and 4 bases from J, with 9 bases between. The germline V gene has CDR1 LGHDT and CDR2 YNNKEL (reference sequence). The CDR3 protein is CASSHQGFNEKLFF. The CDR3 nucleotides are TGTGCCAGCAGCCATCAGGGATTTAATGAAAAACTGTTTTTT.

A word on this clonotype: Just one base apart from a much larger clone, this may be a read error. The chain recombines TRBV7-2 with TRBJ2-1; 8 positions agree with TRBD1. The CDR3 length is 13 residues. Germline V CDR1 and CDR2: SGHTA, FQGNSA. The junction had 8 bases not matched to a gene; V was cut back by 6 bases and J by 10 bases. This chain's CDR3 is CASRGQASNEQFF. CDR3 DNA sequence: TGTGCCAGCAGGGGACAGGCTTCGAACGAGCAGTTCTTC.

There are many counts of this clonotype. CDR3 nucleotide sequence: TGTGCCAGCAGCCCCGGGACAGCTACAGATACGCAGTATTTT. Protein product: CASSPGTATDTQYF. The chain uses TRBV5-4 and TRBJ2-3, with 7 bases fitting TRBD1. The CDR3 extends over 14 amino acids. CDR1 SGHNT and CDR2 YYREEE come from the germline V gene (reference sequence). Trimming cost V 4 bases and J 3 bases; bases outside gene matches: 5.

As DNA, the CDR3 is TGTGCCAGCAGTTACTCGCTTCGGGGTTACAATGAGCAGTTCTTC. It specifies CASSYSLRGYNEQFF. The chain joins TRBV6-2 or TRBV6-3 to TRBJ2-1; D may be TRBD2 (5 bases). The CDR3 runs 15 residues. In germline, CDR1 is MNHEY, CDR2 SVGEGT. V was pared by 0 bases and J by 4 bases, with 10 bases between.

This sequence joins TRBV10-2 and TRBJ1-1, with 12 bases identical to TRBD1. V shed 4 bases, J shed 13 bases, and the junction held 10 bases outside the gene matches. The CDR3 consists of 14 residues. Looked up from germline, CDR1 is WSHSY and CDR2 is SAAADI. The CDR3 DNA reads TGCGCCAGCAGTGGACGGGACAGGGGGCGAGAGATTTTCTTT. Its translation is CASSGRDRGREIFF.

This clonotype was detected many times. The V call is TRBV7-2, the J call TRBJ1-6; D gene uncertain. The CDR3 has 14 amino acids. Deletions cut 5 bases from V and 0 bases from J, with 5 bases between. Germline values: CDR1 SGHTA, CDR2 FQGNSA. As DNA, the CDR3 is TGTGCCAGCAGCCCTAGCTCCTATAATTCACCCCTCCACTTT. Protein sequence: CASSPSSYNSPLHF. Supplemented by reference TRBV7-2 and TRBJ1-6, the full variable domain reads GAGVSQSPSNKVTEKGKDVELRCDPISGHTALYWYRQSLGQGLEFLIYFQGNSAPDKSGLPSDRFSAERTGGSVSTLTIQRTQQEDSAVYLCASSPSSYNSPLHFGNGTRLTVT.

This clonotype was seen many times. The chain links TRBV2 to TRBJ1-5; D perhaps matches TRBD1 (5 bases). V lost 6 bases to trimming and J lost 5 bases, with 14 bases between them. Germline CDR1 is SNHLY and CDR2 is FYNNEI. This CDR3 spans 14 amino acids. The CDR3 protein is CASRDRDGYQPQHF. The CDR3 nucleotides read TGTGCCAGCAGAGATAGGGACGGATATCAGCCCCAGCATTTT.

The rearrangement links TRBV19 to TRBJ1-4; 7 bases are a match to TRBD1. The V gene end was trimmed by 9 bases and the J gene end by 7 bases; junction bases not matched to a gene: 8. The germline CDR1 and CDR2 sequences are LNHDA and SQIVND (reference sequence). CDR3 length: 13 residues. CDR3 in amino acids: CASAGTETEKLFF. In nucleotides, the CDR3 is TGTGCCAGCGCCGGGACAGAGACTGAAAAACTGTTTTTT.

This clonotype was seen many times. The chain is built from TRBV29-1 and TRBJ1-2; D unclear. Germline-derived CDR1 and CDR2 are SQVTM and ANQGSEA. This CDR3 has 13 amino acids. The V and J ends lost 0 bases and 6 bases respectively, with 11 bases between them. The CDR3 reads CSVEDLGGDGYTF. The CDR3 DNA reads as TGCAGCGTTGAAGATCTTGGTGGAGATGGCTACACCTTC.

This clonotype was observed at least ten times. This chain links TRBV2 with TRBJ1-6; D is undetermined. The CDR3 contains 12 residues. Germline CDR1 SNHLY, CDR2 FYNNEI. The V and J ends lost 10 bases and 12 bases respectively, with 16 bases between them. In DNA, the CDR3 is TGTGCCACTCAGCCTCATGAGGAACCCCTCCACTTT. This codes for CATQPHEEPLHF.

This clonotype came up many times. The chain couples TRBV30 to TRBJ2-1, with D possibly being TRBD2 (7 bases). CDR3 size: 15 residues. The V end lost 3 bases, the J end lost 9 bases, and 21 bases lay between the germline ends. Germline assignment: CDR1 GTSNPN and CDR2 SVGIG (reference sequence). In nucleotides, the CDR3 is TGTGCCTGGAGCCCTTCGGGGGGCGGGGTGGGTGAGCAGTTCTTC. Protein product: CAWSPSGGGVGEQFF.

This clonotype was picked up many times. In DNA form, the CDR3 reads TGTGCCAGCAGCCAACGCAGGGGGCTGAGGGAGAATGAGCAGTTCTTC. It translates to CASSQRRGLRENEQFF. The chain uses TRBV3-1 and TRBJ2-1, with TRBD1 matching 8 bases. In germline, CDR1 is LGHDT, CDR2 YNNKEL (reference sequence). This CDR3 is built from 16 residues. The trim removed 2 bases at V and 7 bases at J, leaving 10 bases unmatched.

This clonotype was observed at least ten times. The CDR3 nucleotides are TGTGCCAGCAGCTCCTCCTTAGCGGGGGGGAGCACAGATACGCAGTATTTT. Translated, it gives CASSSSLAGGSTDTQYF. This chain links TRBV7-9 with TRBJ2-3; 11 bases are shared with TRBD2. CDR3 size: 17 residues. Germline values: CDR1 SEHNR, CDR2 FQNEAQ (reference sequence). The V and J ends lost 4 bases and 0 bases, in that order; junction bases with no gene match: 6.

In this sample, this clonotype turned up many times. The genes are TRBV5-1 and TRBJ2-7; no reliable D call. The CDR3 runs to 16 residues. Deletions cut 6 bases from V and 7 bases from J, with 26 bases between. The germline V gene has CDR1 SGHRS and CDR2 YFSETQ. The CDR3 here is CASKLATGRLVGEQYF. The DNA for the CDR3 is TGCGCCAGCAAATTGGCGACGGGCAGGCTGGTTGGGGAGCAGTACTTC.

This clonotype was counted many times. The CDR3 DNA reads TGTGCCAGCAGTTACTCATCGAATGGGTACGAGCAGTACTTC. It codes for CASSYSSNGYEQYF. The chain joins TRBV6-2 or TRBV6-3 to TRBJ2-7; no clear D. The germline V gene encodes CDR1 MNHEY and CDR2 SVGEGT. Trimming stripped 0 bases from V and 4 bases from J, with 10 bases between. This CDR3 is built from 14 residues.

As for this clonotype: A much larger clone is a single base away; this may be a read error. The J gene is TRBJ2-3, the V gene TRBV7-8; D is unclear. The ends were cut back, 4 bases at V and 6 bases at J, with 11 bases in the middle. Germline CDR1 SGHVS, CDR2 FQNEAQ. The CDR3 length is 13 residues. CDR3 DNA: TGTGCCAGCAGCTCCAACGTGGCTGATACGCAGTATTTT. Translation: CASSSNVADTQYF.

V is TRBV19 and J is TRBJ1-5; D gene unclear. The V end lost 5 bases, the J end lost 7 bases, and 21 bases lay between the germline ends. Germline V lookup: CDR1 LNHDA, CDR2 SQIVND (reference sequence). The CDR3 length is 16 residues. Here the CDR3 reads CASSPSHGVARQPQHF. Here the CDR3 DNA reads TGTGCCAGTAGTCCCAGCCACGGGGTAGCGAGGCAGCCCCAGCATTTT.

This clonotype was counted at least ten times. V is TRBV6-6 and J is TRBJ2-2; D may be TRBD2 (6 bases). V was trimmed by 2 bases and J by 6 bases, leaving 25 bases between them. This CDR3 comprises 19 residues. Germline CDR1 and CDR2: MNHNY and SVGAGI (reference sequence). The CDR3 loop reads CASSYHPGLSAGEPGELFF. For the CDR3, the DNA is TGTGCCAGCAGTTACCACCCGGGACTCTCCGCGGGTGAGCCCGGGGAGCTGTTTTTT.

This clonotype was observed a few times. This chain uses TRBV2 with TRBJ1-5; tentatively, D is TRBD1 (6 bases). The CDR3 totals 14 residues. V was shortened by 6 bases and J by 7 bases, with 16 bases between the two germline ends. The germline V gene encodes CDR1 SNHLY and CDR2 FYNNEI. The CDR3 is CASRAQGGGQPQHF. DNA for the CDR3: TGTGCCAGCAGGGCACAGGGTGGGGGGCAGCCCCAGCATTTT.

Remarks on this clonotype: A far larger clone is just one base off, so this is likely a read error. The chain joins TRBV2 to TRBJ2-6, with D uncertain. This CDR3 has 15 amino acids. CDR1 SNHLY and CDR2 FYNNEI come from the germline V gene. V was trimmed by 3 bases and J by 0 bases, leaving 6 bases between them. The CDR3 loop is CASSDTNSGANVLTF. The CDR3 bases are TGTGCCAGCAGTGATACAAACTCTGGGGCCAACGTCCTGACTTTC.

This clonotype has more than one count but fewer than ten. The V gene is TRBV6-5, the J gene TRBJ1-5; a possible D gene is TRBD1 (5 bases). Germline CDR1 MNHEY, CDR2 SVGAGI. This CDR3 comprises 14 residues. V was trimmed by 2 bases and J by 5 bases, leaving 10 bases between them. The CDR3 DNA follows: TGTGCCAGCAGTTACAGGGGTTGGGATCAGCCCCAGCATTTT. The encoded protein is CASSYRGWDQPQHF.

The chain combines TRBV28 with TRBJ2-7, with D uncertain. The V end lost 6 bases, the J end lost 0 bases, and 15 bases lay between the germline ends. In germline, CDR1 is MDHEN, CDR2 SYDVKM. The CDR3 totals 15 residues. The CDR3 DNA is TGTGCCAGCAGGCCCCAGGCGTTGGGCTCCTACGAGCAGTACTTC. Translating it yields CASRPQALGSYEQYF.

This clonotype has at least ten counts. The chain uses TRBV5-1 and TRBJ1-4; 9 nucleotides match TRBD1. Germline V gives CDR1 SGHRS, CDR2 YFSETQ. Trimming cost V 4 bases and J 8 bases; bases outside gene matches: 12. The CDR3 runs 16 residues. The CDR3 loop is CASSAETGGAGEKLFF. The CDR3 DNA reads as TGCGCCAGCAGCGCCGAAACAGGGGGCGCAGGGGAAAAACTGTTTTTT.

This clonotype showed up many times. The chain uses TRBV19 and TRBJ2-3; D gene ambiguous. V was clipped by 4 bases and J by 7 bases, with 9 bases between them. The V gene's germline CDR1 is LNHDA and CDR2 SQIVND (reference sequence). The CDR3 loop spans 12 amino acids. The CDR3 region is CASSKDWYTQYF. The CDR3 DNA reads TGTGCCAGTAGTAAAGACTGGTATACGCAGTATTTT.

At least ten counts were recorded for this clonotype. V is TRBV5-5 and J is TRBJ2-4, with 9 bases lining up with TRBD1. The CDR3 consists of 15 residues. V trimming: 1 base; J trimming: 6 bases; junction bases outside the gene matches: 5. Looked up from germline, CDR1 is SGHKS and CDR2 is YYEKEE (reference sequence). The CDR3 spells CASSLTRDRVNIQYF. The CDR3 DNA follows: TGTGCCAGCAGCTTGACGCGGGACAGGGTAAACATTCAGTACTTC.

This clonotype has at least ten counts. This chain uses TRBV11-2 with TRBJ1-1; 8 positions match TRBD1. This CDR3 spans 17 amino acids. The V and J ends lost 3 bases and 0 bases, in that order; junction bases with no gene match: 9. The germline CDR1 and CDR2 sequences are SGHAT and FQNNGV. The CDR3 here is CASSLGTGEGMNTEAFF. The CDR3 nucleotides read TGTGCCAGCAGCTTGGGGACAGGAGAAGGAATGAACACTGAAGCTTTCTTT.